This T cell receptor beta chain stems from a study of cytomegalovirus exposure and HLA in healthy donors. Study overall: The 110 or so validation repertoires, a later analysis reported, used the same platform as the 550 to 800 first-cohort repertoires. General observations from the study: It was approximately 150 TCR beta chains that were listed as cytomegalovirus-associated. There were some public TCRs occurring in many donors, but most TCR sequences were rare.

The protocol was immunoSEQ multiplex PCR, while the TCRdb copy is restricted to in-frame clones and leaves out a portion. The table includes 150,000 to 180,000 clones, around nine tenths detected once. Points on this clone: Antigen: not known.

The clonotype was recovered from a man aged 18 to 30 in good health and CMV-seropositive. Sequencing input: PBMCs.

CDR3 sequence (DNA): TGTGCCAGTAGTTTGGAGAAAATGAACACTGAAGCTTTCTTT. It translates to CASSLEKMNTEAFF. The chain is built from TRBV19 and TRBJ1-1; no clear D. The CDR3 is 14 amino acids. V was cut by 5 bases and J by 0 bases, with 10 bases left in between. Germline values: CDR1 LNHDA, CDR2 SQIVND (reference sequence).